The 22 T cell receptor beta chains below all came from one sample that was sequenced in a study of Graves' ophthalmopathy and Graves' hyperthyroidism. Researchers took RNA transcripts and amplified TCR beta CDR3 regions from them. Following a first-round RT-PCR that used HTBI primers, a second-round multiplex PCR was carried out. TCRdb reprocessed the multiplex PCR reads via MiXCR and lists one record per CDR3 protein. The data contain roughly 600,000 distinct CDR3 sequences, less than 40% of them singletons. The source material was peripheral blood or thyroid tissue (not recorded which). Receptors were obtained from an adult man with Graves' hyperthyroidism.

As DNA, the CDR3 is TGTGCCAGCAGCTTAGTGGGACAGGGGATGGCCCAGTACTTC. This codes for CASSLVGQGMAQYF. The chain employs TRBV7-2 and TRBJ2-7, with 10 bases lining up with TRBD1. The CDR3 consists of 14 residues. J lost 10 bases, V lost 1 base, and 7 bases had no gene match. Germline values: CDR1 SGHTA, CDR2 FQGNSA.

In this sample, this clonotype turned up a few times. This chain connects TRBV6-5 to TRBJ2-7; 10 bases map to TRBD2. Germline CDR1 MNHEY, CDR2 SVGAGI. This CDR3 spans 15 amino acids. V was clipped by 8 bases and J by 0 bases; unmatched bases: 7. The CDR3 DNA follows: TGTGCCAGCCAGTCTGGACTAGCGGCCTCCTACGAGCAGTACTTC. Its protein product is CASQSGLAASYEQYF.

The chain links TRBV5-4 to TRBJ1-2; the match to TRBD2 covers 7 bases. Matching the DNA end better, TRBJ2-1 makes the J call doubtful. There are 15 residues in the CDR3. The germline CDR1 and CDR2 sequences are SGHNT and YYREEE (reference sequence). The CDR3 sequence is CASSLGGRVYNEQFF. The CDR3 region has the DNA TGTGCCAGCAGCTTGGGGGGGAGGGTCTACAATGAGCAGTTCTTC.

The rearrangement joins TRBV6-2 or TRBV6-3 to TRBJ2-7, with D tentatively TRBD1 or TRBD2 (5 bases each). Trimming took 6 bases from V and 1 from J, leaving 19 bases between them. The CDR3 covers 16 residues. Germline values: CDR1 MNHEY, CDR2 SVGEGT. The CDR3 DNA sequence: TGTGCCAGCAGCGAAACCGGGACCGTTGAATCCTACGAGCAGTACTTC. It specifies CASSETGTVESYEQYF.

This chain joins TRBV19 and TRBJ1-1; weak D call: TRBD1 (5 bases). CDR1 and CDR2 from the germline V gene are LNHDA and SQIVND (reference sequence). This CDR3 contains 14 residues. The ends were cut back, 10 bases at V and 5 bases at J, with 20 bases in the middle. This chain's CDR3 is CATAVGRVKTEAFF. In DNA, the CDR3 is TGTGCCACAGCCGTGGGCAGGGTAAAAACTGAAGCTTTCTTT.

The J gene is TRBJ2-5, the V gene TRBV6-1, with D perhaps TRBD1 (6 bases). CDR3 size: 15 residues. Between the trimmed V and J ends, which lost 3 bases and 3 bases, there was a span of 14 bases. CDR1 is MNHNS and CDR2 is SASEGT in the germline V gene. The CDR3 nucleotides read TGTGCCAGCAGTGATACAGGGACCTCCGAAGAGACCCAGTACTTC. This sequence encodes CASSDTGTSEETQYF.

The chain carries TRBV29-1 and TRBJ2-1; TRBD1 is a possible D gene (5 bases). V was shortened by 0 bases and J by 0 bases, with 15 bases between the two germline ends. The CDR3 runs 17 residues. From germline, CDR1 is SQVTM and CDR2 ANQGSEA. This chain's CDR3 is CSVEDPQDTSSYNEQFF. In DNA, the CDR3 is TGCAGCGTTGAAGATCCGCAGGACACGAGCTCCTACAATGAGCAGTTCTTC.

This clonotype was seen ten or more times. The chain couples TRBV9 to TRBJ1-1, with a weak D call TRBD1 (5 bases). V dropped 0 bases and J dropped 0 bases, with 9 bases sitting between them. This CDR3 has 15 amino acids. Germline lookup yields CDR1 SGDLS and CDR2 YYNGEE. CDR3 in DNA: TGTGCCAGCAGCGTAGGAGGGGCCATGAACACTGAAGCTTTCTTT. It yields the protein CASSVGGAMNTEAFF.

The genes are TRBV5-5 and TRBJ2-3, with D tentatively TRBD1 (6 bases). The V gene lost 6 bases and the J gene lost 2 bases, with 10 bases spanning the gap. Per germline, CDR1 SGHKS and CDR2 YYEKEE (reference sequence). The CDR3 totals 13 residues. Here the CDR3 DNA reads TGTGCCAGCATTAAGGGGGTCACAGATACGCAGTATTTT. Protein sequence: CASIKGVTDTQYF.

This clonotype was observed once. CDR3 protein: CASSPGQGLAGANGEQFF. The DNA for the CDR3 is TGTGCCAGCAGCCCGGGACAGGGACTAGCGGGAGCGAACGGTGAGCAGTTCTTC. The V call is TRBV7-4, the J call TRBJ2-5; 14 bases are shared with TRBD2. The better agreement between TRBJ2-1 and the DNA end casts doubt on the J call. CDR3 size: 18 residues. Per germline, CDR1 SGHVT and CDR2 SQSDAQ.

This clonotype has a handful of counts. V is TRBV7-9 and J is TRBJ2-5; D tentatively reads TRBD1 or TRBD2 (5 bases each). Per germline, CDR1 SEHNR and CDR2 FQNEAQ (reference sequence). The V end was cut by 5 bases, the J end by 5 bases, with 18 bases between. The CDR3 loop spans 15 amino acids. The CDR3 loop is CASSQTGTHGETQYF. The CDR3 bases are TGTGCCAGCAGCCAAACCGGGACCCACGGGGAGACCCAGTACTTC.

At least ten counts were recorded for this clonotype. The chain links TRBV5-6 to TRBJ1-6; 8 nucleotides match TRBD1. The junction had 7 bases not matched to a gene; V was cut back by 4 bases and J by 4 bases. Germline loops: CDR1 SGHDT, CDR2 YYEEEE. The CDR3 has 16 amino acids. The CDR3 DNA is TGTGCCAGCAGCCCCGACAGGGGAGAATATAATTCACCCCTCCACTTT. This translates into CASSPDRGEYNSPLHF.

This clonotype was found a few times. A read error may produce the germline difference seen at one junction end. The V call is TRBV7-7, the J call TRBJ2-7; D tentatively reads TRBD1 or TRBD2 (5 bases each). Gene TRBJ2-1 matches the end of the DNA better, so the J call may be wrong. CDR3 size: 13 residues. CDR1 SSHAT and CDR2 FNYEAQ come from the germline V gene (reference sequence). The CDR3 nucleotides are TGTGCTAGCAGCCGAGGGACGGCTAATGAGCAGTTCTTC. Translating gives CASSRGTANEQFF.

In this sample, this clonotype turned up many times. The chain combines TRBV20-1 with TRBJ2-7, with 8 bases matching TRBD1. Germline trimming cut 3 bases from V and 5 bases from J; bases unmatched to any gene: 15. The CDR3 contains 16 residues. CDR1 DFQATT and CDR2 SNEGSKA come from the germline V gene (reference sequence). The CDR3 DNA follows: TGCAGTGCTAGGGACCCCGCGCAGGGGGCGCGGAACGAGCAGTACTTC. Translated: CSARDPAQGARNEQYF.

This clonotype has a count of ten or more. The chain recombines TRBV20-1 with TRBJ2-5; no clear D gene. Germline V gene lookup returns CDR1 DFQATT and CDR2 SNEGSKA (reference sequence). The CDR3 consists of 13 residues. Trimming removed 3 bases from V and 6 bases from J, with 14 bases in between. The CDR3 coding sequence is TGCAGTGCTAGGTTTGATAGCAGCCAGACCCAGTACTTC. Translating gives CSARFDSSQTQYF.

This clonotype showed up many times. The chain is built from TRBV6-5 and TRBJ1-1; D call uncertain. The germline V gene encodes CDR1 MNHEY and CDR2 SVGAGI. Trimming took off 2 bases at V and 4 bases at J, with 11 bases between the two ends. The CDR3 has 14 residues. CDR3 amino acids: CASSYRVGGTEAFF. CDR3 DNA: TGTGCCAGCAGTTACAGGGTAGGCGGCACTGAAGCTTTCTTT.

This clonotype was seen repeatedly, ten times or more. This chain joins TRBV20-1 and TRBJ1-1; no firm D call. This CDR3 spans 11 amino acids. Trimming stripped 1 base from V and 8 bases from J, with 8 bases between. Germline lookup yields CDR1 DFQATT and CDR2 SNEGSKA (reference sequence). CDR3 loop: CSARADLEAFF. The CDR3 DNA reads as TGCAGTGCTAGAGCTGATCTAGAAGCTTTCTTT.

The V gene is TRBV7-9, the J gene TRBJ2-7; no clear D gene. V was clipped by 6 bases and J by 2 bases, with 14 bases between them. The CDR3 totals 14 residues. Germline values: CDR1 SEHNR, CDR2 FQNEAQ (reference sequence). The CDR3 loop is CASSFVWKPYEQYF. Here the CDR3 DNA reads TGTGCCAGCAGTTTTGTGTGGAAACCCTACGAGCAGTACTTC.

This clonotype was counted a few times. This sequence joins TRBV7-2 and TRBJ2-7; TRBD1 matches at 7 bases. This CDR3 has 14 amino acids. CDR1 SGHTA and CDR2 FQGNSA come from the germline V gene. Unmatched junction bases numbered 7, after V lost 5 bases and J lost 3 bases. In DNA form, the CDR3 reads TGTGCCAGCAGCCCCCCGGGACAGATCTACGAGCAGTACTTC. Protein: CASSPPGQIYEQYF.

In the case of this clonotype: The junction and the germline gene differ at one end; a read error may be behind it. The CDR3 here is CASSQGRGQPQYF. CDR3 bases: TGCGCCAGCAGCCAAGGGAGGGGTCAGCCCCAGTACTTC. This chain uses TRBV5-6 with TRBJ2-5; 7 positions match TRBD2. CDR3 length equals 13 residues. Per the germline V gene, CDR1 is SGHDT and CDR2 is YYEEEE.

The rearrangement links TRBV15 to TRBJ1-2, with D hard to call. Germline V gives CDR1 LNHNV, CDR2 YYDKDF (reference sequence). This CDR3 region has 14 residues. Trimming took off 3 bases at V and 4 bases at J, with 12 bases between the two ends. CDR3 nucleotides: TGTGCCACCAGCAGTGGTAATCTGGGCTATGGCTACACCTTC. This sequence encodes CATSSGNLGYGYTF.

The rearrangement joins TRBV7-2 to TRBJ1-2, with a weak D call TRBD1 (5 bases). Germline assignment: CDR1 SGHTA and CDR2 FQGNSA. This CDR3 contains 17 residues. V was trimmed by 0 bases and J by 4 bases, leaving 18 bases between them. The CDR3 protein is CASSLARGPGATYGYTF. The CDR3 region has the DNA TGTGCCAGCAGCTTAGCAAGAGGACCCGGGGCTACCTATGGCTACACCTTC.